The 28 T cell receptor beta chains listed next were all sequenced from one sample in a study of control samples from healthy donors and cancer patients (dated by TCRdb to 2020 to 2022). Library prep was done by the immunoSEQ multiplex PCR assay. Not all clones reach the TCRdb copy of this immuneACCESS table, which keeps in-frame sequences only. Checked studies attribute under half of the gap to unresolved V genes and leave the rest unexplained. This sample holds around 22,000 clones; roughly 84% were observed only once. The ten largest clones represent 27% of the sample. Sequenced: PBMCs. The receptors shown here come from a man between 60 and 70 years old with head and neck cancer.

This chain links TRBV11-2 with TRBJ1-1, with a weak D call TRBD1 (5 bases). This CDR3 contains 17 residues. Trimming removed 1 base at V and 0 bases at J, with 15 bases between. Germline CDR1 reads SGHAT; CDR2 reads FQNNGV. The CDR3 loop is CASSLVGTLVLNTEAFF. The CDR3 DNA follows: TGTGCCAGCAGCTTAGTCGGGACCCTAGTTTTGAACACTGAAGCTTTCTTT.

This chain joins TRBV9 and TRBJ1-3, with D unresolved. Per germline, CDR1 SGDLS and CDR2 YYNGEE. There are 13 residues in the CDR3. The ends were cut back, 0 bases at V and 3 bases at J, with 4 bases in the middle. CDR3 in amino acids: CASSVGGGNTIYF. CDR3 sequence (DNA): TGTGCCAGCAGCGTAGGAGGTGGAAACACCATATATTTT.

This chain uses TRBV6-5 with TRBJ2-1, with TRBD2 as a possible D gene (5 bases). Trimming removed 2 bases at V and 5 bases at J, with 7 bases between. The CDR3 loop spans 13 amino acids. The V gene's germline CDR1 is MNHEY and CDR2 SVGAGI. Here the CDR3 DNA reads TGTGCCAGCAGTTACACGGGGAACAATGAGCAGTTCTTC. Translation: CASSYTGNNEQFF.

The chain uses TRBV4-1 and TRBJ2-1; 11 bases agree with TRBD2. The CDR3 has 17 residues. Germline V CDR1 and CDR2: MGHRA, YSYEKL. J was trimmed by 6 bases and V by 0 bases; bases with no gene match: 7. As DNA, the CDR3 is TGCGCCAGCAGCCAAGAGGGGGGCCTAGCGGGAGGCAATGAGCAGTTCTTC. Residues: CASSQEGGLAGGNEQFF.

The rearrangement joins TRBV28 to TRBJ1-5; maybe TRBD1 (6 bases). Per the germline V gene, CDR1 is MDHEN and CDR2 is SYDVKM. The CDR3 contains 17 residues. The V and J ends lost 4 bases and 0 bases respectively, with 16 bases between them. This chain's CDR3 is CASSSQPQGFSNQPQHF. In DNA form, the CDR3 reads TGTGCCAGCAGTTCGCAGCCCCAGGGGTTTAGCAATCAGCCCCAGCATTTT.

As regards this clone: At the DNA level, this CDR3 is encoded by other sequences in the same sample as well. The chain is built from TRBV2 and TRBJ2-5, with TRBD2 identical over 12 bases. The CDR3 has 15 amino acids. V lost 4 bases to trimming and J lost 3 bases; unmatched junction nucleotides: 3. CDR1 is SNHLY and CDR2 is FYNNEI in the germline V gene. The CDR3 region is CASSGLAGAEETQYF. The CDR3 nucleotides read TGTGCCAGCAGTGGACTAGCGGGAGCTGAAGAGACCCAGTACTTC.

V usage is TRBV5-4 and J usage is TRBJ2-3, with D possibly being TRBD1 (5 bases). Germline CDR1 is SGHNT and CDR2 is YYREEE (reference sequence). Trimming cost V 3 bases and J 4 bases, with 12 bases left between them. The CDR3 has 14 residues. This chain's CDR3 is CASSSPQGSDTQYF. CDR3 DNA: TGTGCCAGCAGCTCCCCCCAGGGCTCAGATACGCAGTATTTT.

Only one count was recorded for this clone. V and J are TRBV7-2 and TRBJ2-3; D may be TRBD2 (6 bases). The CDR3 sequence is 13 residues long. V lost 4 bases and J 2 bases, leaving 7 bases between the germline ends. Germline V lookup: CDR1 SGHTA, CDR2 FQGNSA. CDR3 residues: CASSWDFTDTQYF. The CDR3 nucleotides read TGTGCCAGCAGCTGGGACTTCACAGATACGCAGTATTTT.

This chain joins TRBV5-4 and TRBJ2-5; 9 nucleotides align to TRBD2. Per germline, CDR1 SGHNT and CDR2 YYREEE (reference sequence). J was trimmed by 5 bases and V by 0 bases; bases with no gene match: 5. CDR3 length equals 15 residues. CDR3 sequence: CASSLGLAGRETQYF. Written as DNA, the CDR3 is TGTGCCAGCAGCTTGGGCCTAGCGGGACGTGAGACCCAGTACTTC. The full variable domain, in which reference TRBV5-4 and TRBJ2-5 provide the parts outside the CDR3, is ETGVTQSPTHLIKTRGQQVTLRCSSQSGHNTVSWYQQALGQGPQFIFQYYREEENGRGNFPPRFSGLQFPNYSSELNVNALELDDSALYLCASSLGLAGRETQYFGPGTRLLVL.

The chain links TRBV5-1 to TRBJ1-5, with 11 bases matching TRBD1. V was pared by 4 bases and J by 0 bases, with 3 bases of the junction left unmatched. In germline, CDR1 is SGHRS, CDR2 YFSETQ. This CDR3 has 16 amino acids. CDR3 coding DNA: TGCGCCAGCAGCGCCGGGACAGGGGGTAGCAATCAGCCCCAGCATTTT. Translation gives CASSAGTGGSNQPQHF.

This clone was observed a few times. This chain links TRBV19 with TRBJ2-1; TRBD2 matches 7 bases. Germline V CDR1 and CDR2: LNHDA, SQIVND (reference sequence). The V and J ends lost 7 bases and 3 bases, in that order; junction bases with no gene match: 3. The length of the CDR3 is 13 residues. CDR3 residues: CASKGEGYNEQFF. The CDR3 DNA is TGTGCCAGTAAAGGGGAGGGCTACAATGAGCAGTTCTTC.

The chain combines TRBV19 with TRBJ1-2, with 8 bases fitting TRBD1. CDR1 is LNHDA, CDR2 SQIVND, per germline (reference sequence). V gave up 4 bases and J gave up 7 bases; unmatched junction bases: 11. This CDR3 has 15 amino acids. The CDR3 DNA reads TGTGCCAGTAGTACCTGGGACAGGAGGGGGTCTGGCTACACCTTC. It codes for CASSTWDRRGSGYTF.

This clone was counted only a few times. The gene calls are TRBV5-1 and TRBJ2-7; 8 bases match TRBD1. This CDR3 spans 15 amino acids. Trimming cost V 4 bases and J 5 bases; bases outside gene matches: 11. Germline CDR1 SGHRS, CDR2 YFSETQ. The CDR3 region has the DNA TGCGCCAGCAGCCTGGGGACAGGTACCCTCCACGAGCAGTACTTC. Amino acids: CASSLGTGTLHEQYF. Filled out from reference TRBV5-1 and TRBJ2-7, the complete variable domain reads KAGVTQTPRYLIKTRGQQVTLSCSPISGHRSVSWYQQTPGQGLQFLFEYFSETQRNKGNFPGRFSGRQFSNSRSEMNVSTLELGDSALYLCASSLGTGTLHEQYFGPGTRLTVT.

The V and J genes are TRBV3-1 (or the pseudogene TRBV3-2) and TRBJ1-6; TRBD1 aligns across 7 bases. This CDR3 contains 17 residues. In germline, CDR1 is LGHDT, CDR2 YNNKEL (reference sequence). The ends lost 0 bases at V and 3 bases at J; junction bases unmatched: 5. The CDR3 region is CASSQEFRQGYNSPLHF. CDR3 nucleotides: TGTGCCAGCAGCCAAGAGTTCCGACAGGGCTATAATTCACCCCTCCACTTT.

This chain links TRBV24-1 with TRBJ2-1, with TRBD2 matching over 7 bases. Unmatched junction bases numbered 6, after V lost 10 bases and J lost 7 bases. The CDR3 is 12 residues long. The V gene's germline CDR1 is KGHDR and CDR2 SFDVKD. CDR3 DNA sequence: TGTGCCACGGACGGGAGGTATAATGAGCAGTTCTTC. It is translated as CATDGRYNEQFF.

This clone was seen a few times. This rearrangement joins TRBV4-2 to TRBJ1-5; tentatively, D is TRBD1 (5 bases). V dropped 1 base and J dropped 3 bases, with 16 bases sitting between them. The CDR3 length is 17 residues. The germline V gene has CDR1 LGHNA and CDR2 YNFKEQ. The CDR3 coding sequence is TGTGCCAGCAGCCAAGTTGGATACCGGGACGACAATCAGCCCCAGCATTTT. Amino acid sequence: CASSQVGYRDDNQPQHF.

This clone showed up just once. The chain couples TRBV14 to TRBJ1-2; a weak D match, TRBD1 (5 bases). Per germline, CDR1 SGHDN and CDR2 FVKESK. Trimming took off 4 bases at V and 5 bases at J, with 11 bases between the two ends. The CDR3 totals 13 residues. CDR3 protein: CASSPGPSYGYTF. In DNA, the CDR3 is TGTGCCAGCAGCCCGGGGCCTAGTTATGGCTACACCTTC.

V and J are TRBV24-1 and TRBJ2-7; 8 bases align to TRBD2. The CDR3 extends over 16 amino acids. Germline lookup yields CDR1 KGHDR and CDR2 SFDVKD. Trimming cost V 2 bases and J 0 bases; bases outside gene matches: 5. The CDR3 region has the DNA TGTGCCACCAGTGATTCGGGGGGGGCCTCCTCCTACGAGCAGTACTTC. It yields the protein CATSDSGGASSYEQYF.

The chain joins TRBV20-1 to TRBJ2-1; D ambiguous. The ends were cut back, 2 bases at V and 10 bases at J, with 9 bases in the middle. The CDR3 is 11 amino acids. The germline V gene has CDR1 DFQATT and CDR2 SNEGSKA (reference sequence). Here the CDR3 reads CSARKAPEQFF. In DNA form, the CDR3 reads TGCAGTGCTAGAAAGGCCCCCGAGCAGTTCTTC.

The DNA of the CDR3 is TGTGCCAGCAGTTTTCGTGTGACAGCTGGCTACACCTTC. It codes for CASSFRVTAGYTF. The chain couples TRBV28 to TRBJ1-2, with D perhaps TRBD1 (5 bases). Germline CDR1 is MDHEN and CDR2 is SYDVKM. CDR3 size: 13 residues. V was trimmed by 3 bases and J by 7 bases, leaving 12 bases between them.

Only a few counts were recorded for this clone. The CDR3, as DNA: TGTGCCAGCAGTCTCGGACGGAATTCACCCCTCCACTTT. This encodes CASSLGRNSPLHF. The chain joins TRBV6-2 or TRBV6-3 to TRBJ1-6; D gene unclear. V was cut by 5 bases and J by 7 bases, with 9 bases left in between. This CDR3 is 13 amino acids long. Germline loops: CDR1 MNHEY, CDR2 SVGEGT.

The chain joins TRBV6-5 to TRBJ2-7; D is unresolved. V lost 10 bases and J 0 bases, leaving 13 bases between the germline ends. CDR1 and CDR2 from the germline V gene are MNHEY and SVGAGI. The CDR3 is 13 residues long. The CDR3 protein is CAIQARVSYEQYF. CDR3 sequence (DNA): TGTGCCATCCAAGCAAGGGTCTCCTACGAGCAGTACTTC.

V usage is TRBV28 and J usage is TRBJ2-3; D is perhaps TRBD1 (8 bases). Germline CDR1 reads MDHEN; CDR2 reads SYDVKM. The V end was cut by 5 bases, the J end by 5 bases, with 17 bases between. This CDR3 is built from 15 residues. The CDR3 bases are TGTGCCAGCAGTAATGGACAGGGAGGGGGAGATACGCAGTATTTT. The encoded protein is CASSNGQGGGDTQYF. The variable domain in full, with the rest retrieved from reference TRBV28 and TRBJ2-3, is DVKVTQSSRYLVKRTGEKVFLECVQDMDHENMFWYRQDPGLGLRLIYFSYDVKMKEKGDIPEGYSVSREKKERFSLILESASTNQTSMYLCASSNGQGGGDTQYFGPGTRLTVL.

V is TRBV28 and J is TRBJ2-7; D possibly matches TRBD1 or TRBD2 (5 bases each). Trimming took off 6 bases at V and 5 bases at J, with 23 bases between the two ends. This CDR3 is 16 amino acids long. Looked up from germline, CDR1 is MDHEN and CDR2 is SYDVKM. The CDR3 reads CASSPIGAPQGHEQYF. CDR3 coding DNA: TGTGCCAGCAGCCCCATCGGGGCTCCCCAAGGACACGAGCAGTACTTC.

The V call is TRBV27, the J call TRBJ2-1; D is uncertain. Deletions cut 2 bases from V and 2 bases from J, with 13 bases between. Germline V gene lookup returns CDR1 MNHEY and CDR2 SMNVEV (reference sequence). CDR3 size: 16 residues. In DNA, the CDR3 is TGTGCCAGCAGTTTAGTTTGGCCGGGTCCCTACAATGAGCAGTTCTTC. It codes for CASSLVWPGPYNEQFF.

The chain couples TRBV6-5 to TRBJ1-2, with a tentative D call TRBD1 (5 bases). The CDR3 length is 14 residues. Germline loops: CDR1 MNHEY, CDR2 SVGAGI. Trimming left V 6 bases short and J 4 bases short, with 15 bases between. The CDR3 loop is CASSPSRGAYGYTF. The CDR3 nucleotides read TGTGCCAGCAGCCCCTCAAGGGGAGCCTATGGCTACACCTTC.

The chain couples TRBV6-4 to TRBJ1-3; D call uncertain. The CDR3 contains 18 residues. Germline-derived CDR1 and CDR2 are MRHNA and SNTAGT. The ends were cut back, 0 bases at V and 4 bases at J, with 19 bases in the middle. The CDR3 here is CASSDSNRGRQEGNTIYF. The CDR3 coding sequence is TGTGCCAGCAGTGACTCAAACCGCGGGAGGCAGGAGGGAAACACCATATATTTT.

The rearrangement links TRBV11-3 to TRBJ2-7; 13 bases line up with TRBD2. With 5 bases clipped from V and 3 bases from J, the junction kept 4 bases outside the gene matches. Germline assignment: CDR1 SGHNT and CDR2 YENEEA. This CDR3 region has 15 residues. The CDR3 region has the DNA TGTGCCAGCAGCCAACTAGCGGGGGGGCACTACGAGCAGTACTTC. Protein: CASSQLAGGHYEQYF.